These 2 T cell receptor beta chains were sequenced from one sample in a study of T cells in women clearing cervical HPV infection listed by TCRdb under 2018. Preparation of the library involved the immunoSEQ multiplex PCR assay. Held by TCRdb, this immuneACCESS table contains in-frame sequences only and omits some clones. Under half of the omission traces to an unresolved V gene where checked; the cause of the rest is unknown. The sample's clone listing holds approximately 13,000 clones. About 20% of the sample is taken by the ten largest. The sample consisted of blood buffy coat. These receptor sequences come from a woman between 18 and 70 years old with a cervical HPV16 infection that either progressed to CIN3+ or cleared (not recorded which).

Note on this clone: The read stops 3 residues short of the end of the CDR3; the missing end is completed from the germline J gene. The V call is TRBV11-2, the J call TRBJ2-4, with 10 bases aligning to TRBD1. Germline CDR1 SGHAT, CDR2 FQNNGV. The CDR3 extends over 15 amino acids. The covered CDR3 bases are TGTGCCAGCAGCTTCCTGGGACAGGGGAGAGGGACT. Its translation is CASSFLGQGRGT. The full CDR3 reads CASSFLGQGRGTQYF.

As regards this clone: Read data end 3 residues before the CDR3 end; the end is taken from the germline J gene. V and J are TRBV19 and TRBJ2-1; D is possibly TRBD2 (6 bases). CDR1 LNHDA and CDR2 SQIVND come from the germline V gene (reference sequence). The CDR3 is made up of 14 amino acids. V was clipped by 10 bases and J by 0 bases, with 13 bases between them. The part of the CDR3 DNA that was read is TGTGCCATCGGGCGGGGCAACTCCTACAATGAG. It translates to CAIGRGNSYNE. In full, the CDR3 reads CAIGRGNSYNEQFF.